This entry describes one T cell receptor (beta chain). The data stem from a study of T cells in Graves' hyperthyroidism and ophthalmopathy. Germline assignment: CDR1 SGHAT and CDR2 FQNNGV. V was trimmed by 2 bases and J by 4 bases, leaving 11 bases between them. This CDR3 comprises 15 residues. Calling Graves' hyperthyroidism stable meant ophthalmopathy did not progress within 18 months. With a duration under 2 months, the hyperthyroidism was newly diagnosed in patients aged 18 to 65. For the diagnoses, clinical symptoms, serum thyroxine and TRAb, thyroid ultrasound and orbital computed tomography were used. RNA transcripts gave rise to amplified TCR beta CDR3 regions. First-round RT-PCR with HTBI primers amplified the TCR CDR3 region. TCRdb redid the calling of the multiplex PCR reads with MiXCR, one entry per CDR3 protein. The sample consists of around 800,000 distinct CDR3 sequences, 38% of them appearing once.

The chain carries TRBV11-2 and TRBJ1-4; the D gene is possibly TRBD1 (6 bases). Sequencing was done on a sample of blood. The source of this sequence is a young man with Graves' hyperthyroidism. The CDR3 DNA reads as TGTGCCAGCAGCTTAATGGGACAAGTTAATGAAAAACTGTTTTTT. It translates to CASSLMGQVNEKLFF.